Below are 25 T cell receptor beta chains sequenced from a single sample in a study of T cells in Graves' hyperthyroidism and ophthalmopathy. RNA transcripts were the template for amplifying TCR beta CDR3 regions. Researchers ran a first-round RT-PCR on the TCR CDR3 using the HTBI primer set. TCRdb passed the multiplex PCR reads through MiXCR, listing each CDR3 protein once. The table shows some 740,000 distinct CDR3 sequences, with 14% occurring only once. The sequenced sample consisted of blood. The receptor set was obtained from a woman under 30 with Graves' hyperthyroidism.

The table lists this clonotype with many counts. The chain has TRBV28 and TRBJ2-5; TRBD2 matches at 9 bases. Looked up from germline, CDR1 is MDHEN and CDR2 is SYDVKM. The CDR3 consists of 16 residues. The V segment lost 4 bases and the J segment 5 bases; nucleotides outside the gene matches: 11. This CDR3 reads CASSSLGGRDAETQYF. The DNA for the CDR3 is TGTGCCAGCAGTTCCTTAGGCGGGAGGGATGCGGAGACCCAGTACTTC.

CDR3 coding DNA: TGTGCCAGCAGTTACTCGACCCCCGAGGGGACCTATACTGGGGCCAACGTCCTGACTTTC. Amino acids: CASSYSTPEGTYTGANVLTF. The gene calls are TRBV6-5 and TRBJ2-6; D assignment may be TRBD1 or TRBD2 (5 bases each). This CDR3 has 20 residues. Germline V gene sequence: CDR1 MNHEY, CDR2 SVGAGI. Trimming left V 0 bases short and J 2 bases short, with 20 bases between.

The V gene is TRBV19, the J gene TRBJ1-5; D not resolved. From germline, CDR1 is LNHDA and CDR2 SQIVND (reference sequence). Trimming removed 0 bases at V and 5 bases at J, with 23 bases between. This CDR3 is 19 amino acids long. CDR3 DNA sequence: TGTGCCAGTAGTATAGACTACTCCTGGGCCAGCGAAGGGTATCAGCCCCAGCATTTT. Protein sequence: CASSIDYSWASEGYQPQHF.

Details on this clonotype: This may arise from a read error, as a much more abundant clone is one base away. The rearrangement links TRBV2 to TRBJ1-5, with D possibly being TRBD1 (5 bases). Germline values: CDR1 SNHLY, CDR2 FYNNEI. There are 14 residues in the CDR3. The CDR3 nucleotides read TGTGCCAGCAGTGATTGGGGGGTAGAGCAGCCCCGGCATTTT. Residues: CASSDWGVEQPRHF.

The sample holds many counts of this clonotype. CDR3 in amino acids: CASSLEPLGIQETQYF. The CDR3 DNA follows: TGTGCCAGCAGTTTAGAACCTTTAGGTATCCAAGAGACCCAGTACTTC. The V and J genes are TRBV28 and TRBJ2-5; D call uncertain. The V and J ends lost 2 bases and 1 base respectively, with 14 bases between them. The CDR3 loop spans 16 amino acids. The germline gives CDR1 MDHEN, CDR2 SYDVKM.

This clonotype was observed a few times. J is TRBJ2-5 and V is TRBV7-9; 8 positions agree with TRBD2. V lost 2 bases and J lost 3; bases outside the gene matches: 5. The CDR3 is 15 amino acids. Germline V CDR1 and CDR2: SEHNR, FQNEAQ (reference sequence). The chain's CDR3 is CASSLLGRAEETQYF. CDR3 sequence (DNA): TGTGCCAGCAGCTTACTCGGGAGGGCCGAAGAGACCCAGTACTTC.

This clonotype was observed a handful of times. The chain recombines TRBV7-2 with TRBJ2-2; D tentatively reads TRBD1 or TRBD2 (6 bases each). Germline V gives CDR1 SGHTA, CDR2 FQGNSA. The CDR3 is 16 amino acids. V dropped 2 bases and J dropped 3 bases, with 13 bases sitting between them. CDR3 in amino acids: CASSLHGGAYTGELFF. In nucleotides, the CDR3 is TGTGCCAGCAGCTTACACGGGGGCGCCTACACCGGGGAGCTGTTTTTT.

The J gene is TRBJ1-4, the V gene TRBV6-1, with 8 bases fitting TRBD1. Germline trimming cut 6 bases from V and 3 bases from J; bases unmatched to any gene: 3. CDR3 length: 14 amino acids. Germline values: CDR1 MNHNS, CDR2 SASEGT. The CDR3 bases are TGTGCCAGCAGGAGGACAGGGTCTAATGAAAAACTGTTTTTT. This sequence encodes CASRRTGSNEKLFF.

The rearrangement joins TRBV12-3 or TRBV12-4 to TRBJ2-5; 15 nucleotides agree with TRBD2. This CDR3 comprises 18 residues. V gave up 5 bases and J gave up 4 bases; unmatched junction bases: 11. The CDR3 loop reads CASSGEGLAGGGRETQYF. Written as DNA, the CDR3 is TGTGCCAGCAGTGGGGAGGGACTAGCGGGAGGAGGAAGAGAGACCCAGTACTTC.

This clonotype was counted many times. The chain carries TRBV20-1 and TRBJ1-4; D might be TRBD1 (5 bases). Germline lookup yields CDR1 DFQATT and CDR2 SNEGSKA (reference sequence). Trimming shortened V by 3 bases and J by 5 bases, and 16 bases separated the two germline ends. The CDR3 loop spans 15 amino acids. The DNA for the CDR3 is TGCAGTGCTAGCGACAGATGGGGTCCAAATGAAAAACTGTTTTTT. Translating gives CSASDRWGPNEKLFF.

This clonotype has just a few counts. The chain uses TRBV11-3 and TRBJ1-5, with D uncertain. The CDR3 is 12 residues long. Germline CDR1 SGHNT, CDR2 YENEEA. The V gene lost 6 bases and the J gene lost 5 bases, with 8 bases spanning the gap. CDR3 nucleotide sequence: TGTGCCAGCAGACCGCGGCATCAGCCCCAGCATTTT. This gives the protein CASRPRHQPQHF.

This clonotype has ten or more counts. This rearrangement joins TRBV12-3 or TRBV12-4 to TRBJ1-1; weak D call: TRBD1 (5 bases). The CDR3 is 13 amino acids. V shed 8 bases and J shed 0 bases, with 10 bases lying between them. The CDR3 protein is CASVWGLNTEAFF. The CDR3 DNA reads as TGTGCCAGCGTTTGGGGCTTGAACACTGAAGCTTTCTTT.

The sample holds many counts of this clonotype. The V gene is TRBV3-1, the J gene TRBJ2-3; TRBD1 or TRBD2 may be the D gene (5 bases each). The CDR3 length is 12 residues. Germline V gene lookup returns CDR1 LGHDT and CDR2 YNNKEL (reference sequence). Between the trimmed V and J ends, which lost 8 bases and 6 bases, there was a span of 12 bases. CDR3: CASGLEGDTQYF. CDR3 nucleotides: TGTGCCAGCGGCCTAGAGGGGGATACGCAGTATTTT.

At least ten counts were recorded for this clonotype. The chain has TRBV7-8 and TRBJ2-7; maybe TRBD2 (6 bases). Germline V gives CDR1 SGHVS, CDR2 FQNEAQ. The CDR3 extends over 18 amino acids. V lost 1 base, J lost 3 bases, and 22 bases lay in between. The CDR3 is CASSLDTGTLAPFYEQYF. The CDR3 DNA reads TGTGCCAGCAGCTTAGATACCGGGACTCTTGCCCCCTTCTACGAGCAGTACTTC.

The chain employs TRBV20-1 and TRBJ2-7; TRBD1 agrees at 7 bases. In germline, CDR1 is DFQATT, CDR2 SNEGSKA (reference sequence). There are 15 residues in the CDR3. J lost 6 bases, V lost 0 bases, and 11 bases had no gene match. CDR3 DNA sequence: TGCAGTGCTAGAGATACGGGATCACAGGGGTCCGAGCAGTACTTC. Its translation is CSARDTGSQGSEQYF.

This clonotype was counted ten times or more. The CDR3 bases are TGTGCCAGCAGTTTTATGGGACAGCCCAACTATGGCTACACCTTC. Protein: CASSFMGQPNYGYTF. This chain joins TRBV12-3 or TRBV12-4 and TRBJ1-2, with TRBD1 identical over 7 bases. Trimming took 3 bases from V and 2 from J; bases not matched to a gene: 6. The CDR3 has 15 residues.

The table lists this clonotype with many counts. J is TRBJ2-7 and V is TRBV20-1, with a weak D call TRBD1 (5 bases). Germline CDR1 and CDR2: DFQATT and SNEGSKA (reference sequence). V gave up 6 bases and J gave up 2 bases, with 20 bases separating them. The CDR3 sequence is 15 residues long. The CDR3 loop reads CSANHVTDLTYEQYF. In DNA form, the CDR3 reads TGCAGTGCCAATCACGTGACAGACCTAACCTACGAGCAGTACTTC.

This clonotype appeared a few times. The J gene is TRBJ2-2, the V gene TRBV7-3; no clear D. Germline V gives CDR1 SGHTA, CDR2 FQGTGA. Trimming removed 4 bases from V and 6 bases from J, with 9 bases in between. The CDR3 totals 13 residues. The CDR3 is CASSSSSPGELFF. For the CDR3, the DNA is TGTGCCAGCAGCTCCAGTAGTCCCGGGGAGCTGTTTTTT.

The chain joins TRBV10-3 to TRBJ1-1, with 8 bases aligning to TRBD1. V gave up 3 bases and J gave up 1 base; unmatched junction bases: 4. The CDR3 has 15 residues. The germline V gene has CDR1 ENHRY and CDR2 SYGVKD. The CDR3, as DNA: TGTGCCATCAGTGATTCGACAGGGGAGAACACTGAAGCTTTCTTT. Amino acids: CAISDSTGENTEAFF.

This clonotype was seen a handful of times. The chain is built from TRBV9 and TRBJ2-2; maybe TRBD1 (5 bases). The CDR3 consists of 19 residues. V shed 3 bases and J shed 1 base, with 22 bases lying between them. The V gene's germline CDR1 is SGDLS and CDR2 YYNGEE. CDR3 amino acids: CASSARGQRTKGNTGELFF. The CDR3 DNA is TGTGCCAGCAGCGCCAGAGGTCAAAGGACAAAGGGGAACACCGGGGAGCTGTTTTTT.

The chain is built from TRBV3-1 and TRBJ2-1, with 14 positions matching TRBD2. Germline V CDR1 and CDR2: LGHDT, YNNKEL (reference sequence). The CDR3 runs 18 residues. The V segment lost 2 bases and the J segment 7 bases; nucleotides outside the gene matches: 10. This chain's CDR3 is CASSQKLGLAGEWNEQFF. As DNA, the CDR3 is TGTGCCAGCAGCCAAAAATTGGGACTAGCGGGAGAGTGGAATGAGCAGTTCTTC.

In its sample, this clonotype was seen many times. The chain employs TRBV12-3 or TRBV12-4 and TRBJ2-5; the D call may be TRBD1 or TRBD2 (5 bases each). The CDR3 is 14 residues long. The V gene lost 5 bases and the J gene lost 5 bases, with 15 bases spanning the gap. The CDR3 sequence is CASSHRDQTETQYF. The CDR3 region has the DNA TGTGCCAGCAGTCACCGGGACCAGACGGAGACCCAGTACTTC.

This clonotype turned up a few times. The rearrangement links TRBV30 to TRBJ2-1; TRBD2 aligns across 10 bases. V shed 2 bases, J shed 8 bases, and the junction held 6 bases outside the gene matches. CDR1 and CDR2 from the germline V gene are GTSNPN and SVGIG (reference sequence). The CDR3 runs to 14 residues. The DNA for the CDR3 is TGTGCCTGGAGTTCTAGCGGGAGTATATATGAGCAGTTCTTC. This codes for CAWSSSGSIYEQFF. The entire variable domain, with the rest obtained from reference TRBV30 and TRBJ2-1, is as follows: SQTIHQWPATLVQPVGSPLSLECTVEGTSNPNLYWYRQAAGRGLQLLFYSVGIGQISSEVPQNLSASRPQDRQFILSSKKLLLSDSGFYLCAWSSSGSIYEQFFGPGTRLTVL.

The table lists this clonotype with many counts. The J gene is TRBJ2-5, the V gene TRBV28; D uncertain. The CDR3 has 16 amino acids. Germline V lookup: CDR1 MDHEN, CDR2 SYDVKM. The V and J ends lost 1 base and 4 bases respectively, with 16 bases between them. CDR3 amino acids: CASSLFGRAAGETQYF. In DNA, the CDR3 is TGTGCCAGCAGTTTATTCGGCCGGGCGGCAGGAGAGACCCAGTACTTC.

This clonotype was seen ten or more times. This chain connects TRBV27 to TRBJ2-3, with D maybe TRBD2 (5 bases). The V end lost 5 bases, the J end lost 1 base, and 7 bases lay between the germline ends. There are 13 residues in the CDR3. CDR1 is MNHEY and CDR2 is SMNVEV in the germline V gene (reference sequence). Here the CDR3 reads CASSDSGTDTQYF. The CDR3 nucleotides read TGTGCCAGCAGTGATAGCGGCACAGATACGCAGTATTTT.